This is a list of T cell receptor beta chains from one sample in a study of radiotherapy plus CTLA-4 blockade in lung cancer. The method was immunoSEQ multiplex PCR; TCRdb's version includes in-frame clones alone and lacks a portion of them. The profile covers tens of thousands of clones, with 70% to 80% appearing a single time and over 8.5% taken by the ten largest. This material consisted of peripheral blood, taken from a patient treated with radiotherapy plus ipilimumab. The receptors derive from a human donor with non-small cell lung cancer who had stable disease on radiotherapy plus ipilimumab. CDR3s include the opening cysteine and the closing phenylalanine or tryptophan. Fields, in order: clone size, V gene, D gene, J gene, CDR3 protein, CDR3 DNA. A D gene is named only where the DNA matches it firmly. Clone size is stated in some rows and not others, as once, few, many or a class when expanded.

size: few; V: TRBV4-1; D: TRBD2; J: TRBJ2-1; CDR3: CASSQDSLRLAGGPGSYNEQFF; DNA: TGCGCCAGCAGCCAAGATTCGCTCAGACTAGCGGGGGGGCCGGGCTCCTACAATGAGCAGTTCTTC
size: few; V: TRBV5-1; D: .; J: TRBJ1-1; CDR3: CASSPRQTRNTEAFF; DNA: TGCGCCAGCAGCCCGAGACAGACCCGGAACACTGAAGCTTTCTTT
size: .; V: TRBV19; D: .; J: TRBJ1-2; CDR3: CASSMPKWDFLSSYGYTF; DNA: TGTGCCAGTAGTATGCCCAAATGGGACTTCCTATCCTCTTATGGCTACACCTTC
size: many; V: TRBV5-4; D: TRBD1; J: TRBJ1-2; CDR3: CASSLQGAPGGYTF; DNA: TGTGCCAGCAGCTTACAGGGGGCCCCTGGGGGCTACACCTTC
size: once; V: TRBV28; D: TRBD1; J: TRBJ1-2; CDR3: CASSLDTGGQGAPLYGYTF; DNA: TGTGCCAGCAGTCTAGACACCGGAGGACAGGGGGCGCCCCTCTATGGCTACACCTTC
size: .; V: TRBV6-7; D: .; J: TRBJ2-1; CDR3: CASSYPLEGREVDEQFF; DNA: TGTGCCAGCAGTTACCCCTTAGAGGGCAGGGAAGTGGATGAGCAGTTCTTC
size: .; V: TRBV6-1; D: .; J: TRBJ2-7; CDR3: CASRDGDSYEQYF; DNA: TGTGCCAGCAGGGACGGAGATTCCTACGAGCAGTACTTC
size: few; V: TRBV7-2; D: .; J: TRBJ1-4; CDR3: CASSFQAGNEKLFF; DNA: TGTGCCAGCAGCTTCCAGGCGGGGAATGAAAAACTGTTTTTT
size: .; V: TRBV7-6; D: TRBD1; J: TRBJ1-3; CDR3: CASSPEGQFGNTIYF; DNA: TGTGCCAGCAGCCCGGAGGGACAGTTTGGAAACACCATATATTTT
size: .; V: TRBV6-5; D: .; J: TRBJ1-1; CDR3: CASSSVTEAFF; DNA: TGTGCCAGCAGCTCGGTCACTGAAGCTTTCTTT
size: .; V: TRBV15; D: TRBD1; J: TRBJ1-6; CDR3: CATSRGGQGARNSPLHF; DNA: TGTGCCACCAGCCGAGGGGGACAGGGGGCGCGAAATTCACCCCTCCACTTT
size: .; V: TRBV5-1; D: .; J: TRBJ1-6; CDR3: CASSLEAGQNSPLHF; DNA: TGCGCCAGCAGCTTGGAGGCAGGGCAGAATTCACCCCTCCACTTT
size: .; V: TRBV19; D: .; J: TRBJ1-5; CDR3: CASTRGDVSNQPQHF; DNA: TGTGCCAGTACCCGCGGGGACGTCAGCAATCAGCCCCAGCATTTT
size: .; V: TRBV6-5; D: TRBD1; J: TRBJ2-5; CDR3: CASSLLGQGEETQYF; DNA: TGTGCCAGCAGCTTACTAGGACAGGGGGAAGAGACCCAGTACTTC
size: .; V: TRBV14; D: .; J: TRBJ1-6; CDR3: CASTRGSISPLHF; DNA: TGTGCCAGCACACGGGGAAGTATTTCACCCCTCCACTTT
size: .; V: TRBV6-5; D: TRBD1; J: TRBJ2-7; CDR3: CASSYYGTGRTEQYF; DNA: TGTGCCAGCAGTTACTATGGGACAGGGAGGACCGAGCAGTACTTC
size: .; V: TRBV7-6; D: TRBD2; J: TRBJ2-3; CDR3: CASSLSHGTSAGHGTDTQYF; DNA: TGTGCCAGCAGCTTATCCCACGGGACTAGCGCAGGCCACGGCACAGATACGCAGTATTTT
size: .; V: TRBV6-1; D: TRBD2; J: TRBJ2-3; CDR3: CASSDLGRGLYTDTQYF; DNA: TGTGCCAGCAGTGATCTGGGGCGGGGACTATACACAGATACGCAGTATTTT
size: few; V: TRBV6-1; D: .; J: TRBJ2-2; CDR3: CASRRGNTGELFF; DNA: TGTGCCAGCAGGCGGGGGAACACCGGGGAGCTGTTTTTT
size: .; V: TRBV6-1; D: .; J: TRBJ1-5; CDR3: CASSEQGSNQPQHF; DNA: TGTGCCAGCAGTGAGCAGGGTAGCAATCAGCCCCAGCATTTT
size: .; V: TRBV20-1; D: TRBD1; J: TRBJ1-1; CDR3: CSARGHTEAFF; DNA: TGTAGTGCGAGGGGGCACACTGAAGCTTTCTTT
size: .; V: TRBV27; D: .; J: TRBJ2-1; CDR3: CARRRHEHSYNEQFF; DNA: TGTGCCAGACGGAGGCACGAACATTCCTACAATGAGCAGTTCTTC
size: .; V: TRBV6-1; D: .; J: TRBJ2-7; CDR3: CASSDMTLQYEQYF; DNA: TGTGCCAGCAGTGACATGACCCTTCAATACGAGCAGTACTTC
size: .; V: TRBV30; D: .; J: TRBJ1-3; CDR3: CAWISGGDLSGNTIYF; DNA: TGTGCCTGGATTAGCGGGGGGGACCTCTCTGGAAACACCATATATTTT
size: .; V: TRBV6-5; D: TRBD1; J: TRBJ1-2; CDR3: CASSPFRGLRGYTF; DNA: TGTGCCAGCAGCCCCTTTAGGGGGCTAAGGGGCTACACCTTC
size: .; V: TRBV18; D: .; J: TRBJ1-2; CDR3: CASSPEQSYGYTF; DNA: TGTGCCAGCTCACCAGAACAGTCCTATGGCTACACCTTC
size: .; V: TRBV19; D: .; J: TRBJ1-1; CDR3: CASSVNTEAFF; DNA: TGTGCCAGTAGTGTGAACACTGAAGCTTTCTTT
size: .; V: TRBV11-2; D: .; J: TRBJ2-6; CDR3: CASSPYFAGANVLTF; DNA: TGTGCCAGCAGCCCCTACTTCGCTGGGGCCAACGTCCTGACTTTC